This T cell receptor beta chain was obtained from a study of OX40 agonist ivuxolimab in advanced cancers. From germline, CDR1 is DFQATT and CDR2 SNEGSKA (reference sequence). V shed 4 bases and J shed 8 bases, with 11 bases lying between them. This CDR3 has 11 amino acids. Repertoires were generated with immunoSEQ multiplex PCR, while TCRdb's copy carries only in-frame clones and drops some. This sample has tens of thousands of clones, with 90% to 95% found just once. Here the sequenced sample was CD4+ or CD8+ T cells sorted from blood, taken in a trial of the OX40 agonist ivuxolimab. The chain carries TRBV20-1 and TRBJ1-2; no firm D call. The receptor was isolated from an adult with an advanced solid tumor such as melanoma, head and neck, liver or kidney cancer. The CDR3 loop reads CSATLYGGYTF. For the CDR3, the DNA is TGCAGTGCTACCCTGTATGGGGGCTACACCTTC.